This T cell receptor beta chain emerged from a study of T cells in narcolepsy. Study-wide context: Patients with NT1 or NT2 and healthy control donors were enrolled. Overall study results and limits: Comparing one patient's CSF and blood CD4+ clonotypes highlighted HCRT- and TRIB2-specific autoreactive clonotypes. Blood of same and different patients, but not healthy controls, reportedly held recurring autoreactive clonotypes. Some memory CD4+ repertoires had no autoreactive clone sequences.

As to this clone: Its cognate antigen is unknown.

Libraries were prepared by immunoSEQ multiplex PCR; TCRdb keeps only in-frame clonotypes and omits some of them. The data contain about 40,000 clones, about nine tenths of them singletons. CDR1 is MGHRA, CDR2 YSYEKL, per germline. The CDR3 consists of 16 residues. V shed 4 bases and J 2 bases; nucleotides not matched to a gene: 6. The chain employs TRBV4-1 and TRBJ2-2; 8 nucleotides line up with TRBD2. Sequencing was done on a sample of CD45RA- memory CD4+ T cells from PBMCs. The receptor comes from a human donor with narcolepsy. CDR3 protein: CASSPSGSGNTGELFF. Written as DNA, the CDR3 is TGCGCCAGCAGCCCCAGCGGGAGTGGAAACACCGGGGAGCTGTTTTTT.